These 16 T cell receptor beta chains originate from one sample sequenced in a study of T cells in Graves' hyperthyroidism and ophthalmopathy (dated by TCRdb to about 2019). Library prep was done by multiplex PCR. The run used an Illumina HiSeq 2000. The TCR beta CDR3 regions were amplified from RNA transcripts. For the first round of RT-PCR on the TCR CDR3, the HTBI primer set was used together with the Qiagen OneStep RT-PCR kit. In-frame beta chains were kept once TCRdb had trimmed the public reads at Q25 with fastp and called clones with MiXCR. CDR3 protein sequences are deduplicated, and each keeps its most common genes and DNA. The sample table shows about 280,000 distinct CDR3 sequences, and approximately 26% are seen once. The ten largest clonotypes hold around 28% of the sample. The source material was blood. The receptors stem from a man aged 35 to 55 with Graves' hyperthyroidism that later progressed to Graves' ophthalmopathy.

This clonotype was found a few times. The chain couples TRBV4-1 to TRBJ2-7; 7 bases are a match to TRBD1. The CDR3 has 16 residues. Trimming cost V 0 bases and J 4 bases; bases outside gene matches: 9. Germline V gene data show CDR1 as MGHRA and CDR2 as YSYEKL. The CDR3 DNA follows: TGCGCCAGCAGCCAAGATGAGGGGGCTCGGTATTACGAGCAGTACTTC. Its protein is CASSQDEGARYYEQYF.

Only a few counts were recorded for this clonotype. The CDR3 DNA reads as TGTGCCAGTAGTCCCAGGGAGGGGCAGGGCAATCAGCCCCAGCATTTT. Protein product: CASSPREGQGNQPQHF. V usage is TRBV19 and J usage is TRBJ1-5, with D possibly being TRBD1 (5 bases). CDR1 and CDR2 (germline): LNHDA, SQIVND (reference sequence). V was clipped by 5 bases and J by 2 bases, with 16 bases between them. The CDR3 loop spans 16 amino acids.

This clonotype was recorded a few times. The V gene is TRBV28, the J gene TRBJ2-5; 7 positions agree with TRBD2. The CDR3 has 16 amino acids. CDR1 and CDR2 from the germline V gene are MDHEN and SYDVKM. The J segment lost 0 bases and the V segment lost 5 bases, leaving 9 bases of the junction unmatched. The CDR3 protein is CASSRDAAGYQETQYF. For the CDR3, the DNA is TGTGCCAGCAGTCGCGATGCAGCGGGATACCAAGAGACCCAGTACTTC.

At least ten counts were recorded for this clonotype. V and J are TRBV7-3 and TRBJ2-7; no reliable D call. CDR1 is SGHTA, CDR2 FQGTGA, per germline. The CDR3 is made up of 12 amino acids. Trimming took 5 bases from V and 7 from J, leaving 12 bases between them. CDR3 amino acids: CASSDVGQEQYF. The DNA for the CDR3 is TGTGCCAGCAGCGACGTCGGGCAGGAGCAGTACTTC.

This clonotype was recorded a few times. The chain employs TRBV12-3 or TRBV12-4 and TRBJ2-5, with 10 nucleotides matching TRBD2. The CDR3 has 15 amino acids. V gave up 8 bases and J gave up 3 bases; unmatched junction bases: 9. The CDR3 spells CASSPGTSEEETQYF. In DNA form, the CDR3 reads TGTGCCAGCTCCCCCGGGACTAGCGAGGAAGAGACCCAGTACTTC.

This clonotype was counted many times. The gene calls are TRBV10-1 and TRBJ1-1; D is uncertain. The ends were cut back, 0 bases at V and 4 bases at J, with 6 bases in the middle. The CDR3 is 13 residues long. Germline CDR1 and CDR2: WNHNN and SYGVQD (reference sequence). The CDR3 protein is CASSESKGTEAFF. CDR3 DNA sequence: TGCGCCAGCAGTGAGTCTAAGGGCACTGAAGCTTTCTTT.

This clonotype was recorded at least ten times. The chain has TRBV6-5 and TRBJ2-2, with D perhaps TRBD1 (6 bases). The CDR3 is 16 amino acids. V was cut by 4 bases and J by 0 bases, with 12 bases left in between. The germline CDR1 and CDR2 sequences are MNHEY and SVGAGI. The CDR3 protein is CASSSTGFPNTGELFF. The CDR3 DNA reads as TGTGCCAGCAGTTCTACAGGGTTTCCGAACACCGGGGAGCTGTTTTTT.

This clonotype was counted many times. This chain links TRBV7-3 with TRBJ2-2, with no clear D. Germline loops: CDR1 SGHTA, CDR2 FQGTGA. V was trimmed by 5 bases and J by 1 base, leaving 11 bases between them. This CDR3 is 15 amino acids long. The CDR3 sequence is CASSPLRENTGELFF. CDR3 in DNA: TGTGCCAGCAGCCCCTTGCGTGAGAACACCGGGGAGCTGTTTTTT.

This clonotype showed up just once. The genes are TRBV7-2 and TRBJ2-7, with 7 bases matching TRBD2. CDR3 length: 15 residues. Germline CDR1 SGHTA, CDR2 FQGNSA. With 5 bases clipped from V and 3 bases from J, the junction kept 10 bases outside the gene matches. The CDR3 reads CASSPHGGGVYEQYF. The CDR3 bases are TGTGCCAGCAGCCCCCATGGGGGGGGGGTCTACGAGCAGTACTTC.

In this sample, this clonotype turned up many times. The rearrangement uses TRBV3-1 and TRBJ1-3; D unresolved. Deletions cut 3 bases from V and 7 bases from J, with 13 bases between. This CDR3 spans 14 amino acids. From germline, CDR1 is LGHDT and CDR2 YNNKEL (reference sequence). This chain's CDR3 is CASSQASLSNTIYF. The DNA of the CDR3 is TGTGCCAGCAGCCAGGCGTCCTTATCGAACACCATATATTTT.

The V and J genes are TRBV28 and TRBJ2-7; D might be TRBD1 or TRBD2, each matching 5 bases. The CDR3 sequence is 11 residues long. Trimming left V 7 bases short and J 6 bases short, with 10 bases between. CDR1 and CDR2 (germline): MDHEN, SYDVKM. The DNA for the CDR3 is TGTGCCAGCAAAGGGACCACCGAGCAGTACTTC. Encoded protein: CASKGTTEQYF.

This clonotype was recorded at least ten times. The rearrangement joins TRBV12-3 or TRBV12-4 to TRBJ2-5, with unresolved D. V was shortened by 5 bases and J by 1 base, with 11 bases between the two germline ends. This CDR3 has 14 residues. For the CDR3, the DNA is TGTGCCAGCAGTCCTCGGATTGGCCAAGAGACCCAGTACTTC. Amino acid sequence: CASSPRIGQETQYF.

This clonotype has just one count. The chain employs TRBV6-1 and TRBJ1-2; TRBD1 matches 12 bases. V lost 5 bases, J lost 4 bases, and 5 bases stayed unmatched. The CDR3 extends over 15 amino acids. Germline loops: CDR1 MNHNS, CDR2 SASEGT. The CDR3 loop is CASSTGTGGGYGYTF. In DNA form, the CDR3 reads TGTGCCAGCAGTACCGGGACAGGGGGCGGCTATGGCTACACCTTC.

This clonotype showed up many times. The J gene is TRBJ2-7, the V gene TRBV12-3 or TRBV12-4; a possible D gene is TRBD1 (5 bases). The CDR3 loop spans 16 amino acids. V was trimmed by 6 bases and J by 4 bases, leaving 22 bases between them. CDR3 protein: CASSQDIGRTYYEQYF. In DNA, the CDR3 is TGTGCCAGCAGCCAGGACATCGGGCGAACTTATTACGAGCAGTACTTC.

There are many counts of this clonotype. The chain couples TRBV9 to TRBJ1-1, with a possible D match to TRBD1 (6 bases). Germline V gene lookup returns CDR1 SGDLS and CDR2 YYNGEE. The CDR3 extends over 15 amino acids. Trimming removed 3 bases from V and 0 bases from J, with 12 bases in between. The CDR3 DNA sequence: TGTGCCAGCAGCGGGCAACAGGGCCTGAACACTGAAGCTTTCTTT. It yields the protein CASSGQQGLNTEAFF. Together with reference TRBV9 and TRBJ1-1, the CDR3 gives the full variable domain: DSGVTQTPKHLITATGQRVTLRCSPRSGDLSVYWYQQSLDQGLQFLIQYYNGEERAKGNILERFSAQQFPDLHSELNLSSLELGDSALYFCASSGQQGLNTEAFFGQGTRLTVV.

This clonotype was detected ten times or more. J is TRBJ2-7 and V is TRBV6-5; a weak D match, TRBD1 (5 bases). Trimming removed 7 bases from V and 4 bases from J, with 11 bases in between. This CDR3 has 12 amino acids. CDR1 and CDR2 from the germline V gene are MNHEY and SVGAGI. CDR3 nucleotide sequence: TGTGCCAGCACGCGACAGACATACGAGCAGTACTTC. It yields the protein CASTRQTYEQYF.